Below, 32 T cell receptor beta chains from the same sample are listed, as sequenced in a study of beta chain features in type 1 diabetes. Expressed TCRB transcripts were sequenced after all isolated RNA was converted to cDNA. The repertoire was sequenced with immunoSEQ multiplex PCR; TCRdb's copy has only in-frame clones and lacks some. This repertoire shows 150,000 or so clones, less than 10% found once; its top ten account for approximately 0.69%. Sample: central memory CD4+ T cells from blood. These receptors were collected from a woman aged 40 to 50 in good health.

This clone was counted only a few times. The chain is built from TRBV5-1 and TRBJ2-1, with D uncertain. The CDR3 consists of 14 residues. The germline gives CDR1 SGHRS, CDR2 YFSETQ. Trimming removed 2 bases from V and 5 bases from J, with 11 bases in between. CDR3 in amino acids: CASSFGLIDNEQFF. In nucleotides, the CDR3 is TGCGCCAGCAGCTTTGGGCTAATCGACAATGAGCAGTTCTTC.

This clone was counted between two and nine times. The chain uses TRBV7-2 and TRBJ2-6; possibly TRBD1 for D (5 bases). CDR1 and CDR2 from the germline V gene are SGHTA and FQGNSA. This CDR3 is 15 amino acids long. Trimming took off 3 bases at V and 3 bases at J, with 9 bases between the two ends. CDR3 sequence reads: CASSLDMNGANVLTF. Written as DNA, the CDR3 is TGTGCCAGCAGCTTGGACATGAATGGGGCCAACGTCCTGACTTTC.

This chain connects TRBV20-1 to TRBJ2-3, with a possible D match to TRBD2 (5 bases). From germline, CDR1 is DFQATT and CDR2 SNEGSKA (reference sequence). V dropped 8 bases and J dropped 5 bases, with 11 bases sitting between them. CDR3 size: 11 residues. The CDR3 coding sequence is TGCAGTCCGGGGAAGGGAGATACGCAGTATTTT. Amino acid sequence: CSPGKGDTQYF.

The chain couples TRBV25-1 to TRBJ2-3; 16 bases map to TRBD2. After removal of 4 bases from V and 3 bases from J, the junction contained 1 base not matched to a gene. Germline CDR1 MGHDK, CDR2 SYGVNS. The CDR3 runs 16 residues. The DNA of the CDR3 is TGTGCCAGCAGTGCGGGACTAGCGGGGGGGACAGATACGCAGTATTTT. Encoded protein: CASSAGLAGGTDTQYF. Together with reference TRBV25-1 and TRBJ2-3, the CDR3 gives the full variable domain: EADIYQTPRYLVIGTGKKITLECSQTMGHDKMYWYQQDPGMELHLIHYSYGVNSTEKGDLSSESTVSRIRTEHFPLTLESARPSHTSQYLCASSAGLAGGTDTQYFGPGTRLTVL.

This clone was picked up a small number of times. The chain couples TRBV11-2 to TRBJ2-1, with 9 bases lining up with TRBD2. After removal of 5 bases from V and 8 bases from J, the junction contained 10 bases not matched to a gene. This CDR3 comprises 15 residues. CDR1 SGHAT and CDR2 FQNNGV come from the germline V gene. CDR3 coding DNA: TGTGCCAGCAGCCTCACCGGGGGCGGGGGGGATGAGCAGTTCTTC. Translation: CASSLTGGGGDEQFF.

The table lists this clone with a few counts. The CDR3 region is CATMGQGYSPLHF. The DNA of the CDR3 is TGTGCCACCATGGGACAGGGTTATTCACCCCTCCACTTT. This chain joins TRBV7-2 and TRBJ1-6; 9 bases are a match to TRBD1. CDR1 and CDR2 (germline): SGHTA, FQGNSA. The ends lost 10 bases at V and 8 bases at J; junction bases unmatched: 6. This CDR3 comprises 13 residues.

This clone was recorded once. V is TRBV12-5 and J is TRBJ1-6, with 10 nucleotides matching TRBD1. Per germline, CDR1 LGHNT and CDR2 FRNRAP. Trimming took 4 bases from V and 5 from J; bases not matched to a gene: 2. This CDR3 region has 15 residues. The CDR3 DNA reads as TGTGCTAGTGGTTCGGGACAGGGGCATAATTCACCCCTCCACTTT. Its protein product is CASGSGQGHNSPLHF.

This rearrangement joins TRBV6-5 to TRBJ1-6; D is undetermined. Germline CDR1 reads MNHEY; CDR2 reads SVGAGI. V was trimmed by 0 bases and J by 5 bases, leaving 8 bases between them. CDR3 size: 15 residues. CDR3 amino acids: CASSYSGGDNSPLHF. DNA for the CDR3: TGTGCCAGCAGTTACTCGGGCGGGGATAATTCACCCCTCCACTTT.

CDR3 nucleotides: TGCAGCGCCCGACAGGGGTCGAATGAAAAACTGTTTTTT. The encoded protein is CSARQGSNEKLFF. The gene calls are TRBV29-1 and TRBJ1-4, with 8 bases identical to TRBD1. V gave up 7 bases and J gave up 5 bases; unmatched junction bases: 6. CDR1 SQVTM and CDR2 ANQGSEA come from the germline V gene. The CDR3 sequence is 13 residues long.

The chain has TRBV2 and TRBJ2-5, with TRBD2 as a possible D gene (7 bases). The CDR3 spans 14 residues. Per the germline V gene, CDR1 is SNHLY and CDR2 is FYNNEI. V was cut by 8 bases and J by 1 base, with 14 bases left in between. CDR3 sequence (DNA): TGTGCCAGCCGACGGGGGGCCTCCCAAGAGACCCAGTACTTC. Encoded protein: CASRRGASQETQYF.

The rearrangement uses TRBV18 and TRBJ1-5; maybe TRBD1 (6 bases). Germline V gene lookup returns CDR1 KGHSH and CDR2 LQKENI. This CDR3 is built from 13 residues. V lost 6 bases and J 4 bases, leaving 10 bases between the germline ends. The CDR3 region is CASSQDSNQPQHF. The CDR3 DNA reads as TGTGCCAGCTCTCAGGACAGTAATCAGCCCCAGCATTTT.

The CDR3 loop reads CASRTGSVNTEAFF. The CDR3 DNA reads as TGCGCCAGCCGGACAGGGAGTGTGAACACTGAAGCTTTCTTT. This chain uses TRBV5-1 with TRBJ1-1; 8 bases line up with TRBD1. CDR1 and CDR2 (germline): SGHRS, YFSETQ. J was trimmed by 0 bases and V by 7 bases; bases with no gene match: 5. This CDR3 is 14 amino acids long.

The chain couples TRBV7-2 to TRBJ2-7; 10 positions match TRBD2. The length of the CDR3 is 15 residues. Losses at the gene ends were 1 base for V and 3 bases for J; bases not matched to a gene: 3. Germline values: CDR1 SGHTA, CDR2 FQGNSA. DNA of the CDR3: TGTGCCAGCAGCTTAGGGACTAGCGGCGTCTACGAGCAGTACTTC. It encodes CASSLGTSGVYEQYF.

This clone showed up just a few times. The chain couples TRBV7-9 to TRBJ1-2; TRBD1 is a possible D gene (5 bases). V was clipped by 4 bases and J by 8 bases, with 14 bases between them. This CDR3 is built from 13 residues. Germline V CDR1 and CDR2: SEHNR, FQNEAQ (reference sequence). The CDR3 region is CASSSLQGIGYTF. CDR3 bases: TGTGCCAGCAGCTCCCTCCAGGGAATCGGCTACACCTTC. Supplemented by reference TRBV7-9 and TRBJ1-2, the full variable domain reads DTGVSQNPRHKITKRGQNVTFRCDPISEHNRLYWYRQTLGQGPEFLTYFQNEAQLEKSRLLSDRFSAERPKGSFSTLEIQRTEQGDSAMYLCASSSLQGIGYTFGSGTRLTVV.

J is TRBJ2-3 and V is TRBV5-1; D possibly corresponds to TRBD2 (6 bases). The germline V gene has CDR1 SGHRS and CDR2 YFSETQ. CDR3 size: 15 residues. Between the trimmed V and J ends, which lost 0 bases and 2 bases, there was a span of 10 bases. The CDR3 protein is CASSLGGAITDTQYF. CDR3 sequence (DNA): TGCGCCAGCAGCTTGGGCGGGGCGATCACAGATACGCAGTATTTT.

The CDR3: CASSPHQLHNEQFF. The CDR3 nucleotides are TGTGCCAGTAGTCCTCACCAACTACACAATGAGCAGTTCTTC. This chain joins TRBV19 and TRBJ2-1; D is undetermined. Deletions cut 5 bases from V and 5 bases from J, with 13 bases between. The CDR3 is 14 residues long. Germline V gives CDR1 LNHDA, CDR2 SQIVND (reference sequence).

V and J are TRBV7-2 and TRBJ2-3; 8 bases are a match to TRBD2. Per the germline V gene, CDR1 is SGHTA and CDR2 is FQGNSA. The junction had 11 bases not matched to a gene; V was cut back by 5 bases and J by 10 bases. The CDR3 is made up of 14 amino acids. The CDR3 loop reads CASSDRNRRGAQYF. The DNA of the CDR3 is TGTGCCAGCAGCGACCGAAACAGGCGGGGGGCGCAGTATTTT.

The chain employs TRBV7-2 and TRBJ1-4, with 7 bases identical to TRBD1. CDR1 SGHTA and CDR2 FQGNSA come from the germline V gene. This CDR3 comprises 14 residues. Losses at the gene ends were 5 bases for V and 5 bases for J; bases not matched to a gene: 5. CDR3 amino acids: CASSQDRNNEKLFF. CDR3 nucleotide sequence: TGTGCCAGCAGCCAGGACAGGAACAATGAAAAACTGTTTTTT.

This clone was observed a handful of times. V gene TRBV6-5 combines with J gene TRBJ2-5; 8 nucleotides line up with TRBD1. Per germline, CDR1 MNHEY and CDR2 SVGAGI. Trimming cost V 7 bases and J 1 base; bases outside gene matches: 8. The CDR3 has 15 residues. For the CDR3, the DNA is TGTGCCAGCAACAGACAGGGGATCGGCCAAGAGACCCAGTACTTC. Its translation: CASNRQGIGQETQYF.

This clone was counted between two and nine times. The rearrangement uses TRBV5-4 and TRBJ2-1; 8 positions match TRBD1. V gave up 4 bases and J gave up 4 bases; unmatched junction bases: 10. Germline-derived CDR1 and CDR2 are SGHNT and YYREEE (reference sequence). The CDR3 is 16 amino acids. The CDR3 here is CASSPGGQAGYNEQFF. DNA of the CDR3: TGTGCCAGCAGCCCAGGGGGACAGGCTGGGTACAATGAGCAGTTCTTC.

V and J are TRBV23-1 and TRBJ2-5; D perhaps matches TRBD1 (5 bases). TRBV23-1 carries the ORF label, with uncertain function. This CDR3 region has 16 residues. V dropped 2 bases and J dropped 5 bases, with 18 bases sitting between them. The CDR3 bases are TGCGCCAGCAGTCAAAGAACAGGCGCTGATGTGGAGACCCAGTACTTC. Its translation: CASSQRTGADVETQYF.

This chain uses TRBV6-5 with TRBJ2-7, with 10 bases identical to TRBD1. The germline V gene encodes CDR1 MNHEY and CDR2 SVGAGI. The CDR3 is 15 residues long. The V segment lost 2 bases and the J segment 1 base; nucleotides outside the gene matches: 2. CDR3 sequence reads: CASSYTGQGSYEQYF. The CDR3 region has the DNA TGTGCCAGCAGTTACACGGGACAGGGGTCCTACGAGCAGTACTTC.

The CDR3 DNA sequence: TGTGCCAGTAGTATGAAGGCACGGGGAAACACTGAAGCTTTCTTT. Translating gives CASSMKARGNTEAFF. The genes are TRBV19 and TRBJ1-1; the D is unclear. CDR1 is LNHDA and CDR2 is SQIVND in the germline V gene (reference sequence). This CDR3 comprises 15 residues. Trimming removed 3 bases at V and 2 bases at J, with 13 bases between.

The V and J genes are TRBV6-5 and TRBJ2-2; D is undetermined. Trimming took off 0 bases at V and 6 bases at J, with 11 bases between the two ends. The CDR3 extends over 15 amino acids. The germline gives CDR1 MNHEY, CDR2 SVGAGI. In DNA, the CDR3 is TGTGCCAGCAGTTACTCGACGGTTGCGGCCGGGGAGCTGTTTTTT. Its protein product is CASSYSTVAAGELFF.

CDR3 DNA: TGCGCCAGCAGCTTGTCACGGGCCGGGGGGCTCCAAGAGACCCAGTACTTC. Translated: CASSLSRAGGLQETQYF. The chain carries TRBV5-1 and TRBJ2-5; D perhaps matches TRBD2 (7 bases). Per germline, CDR1 SGHRS and CDR2 YFSETQ. CDR3 length: 17 residues. With 1 base removed from V and 1 base from J, the gap between germline ends came to 17 bases.

The chain recombines TRBV5-4 with TRBJ1-6; D unclear. Trimming left V 0 bases short and J 7 bases short, with 5 bases between. The CDR3 runs to 13 residues. Germline CDR1 SGHNT, CDR2 YYREEE (reference sequence). The CDR3 DNA reads as TGTGCCAGCAGCTTGGACAGAAATTCACCCCTCCACTTT. Amino acid sequence: CASSLDRNSPLHF.

The chain combines TRBV27 with TRBJ1-6, with D possibly TRBD1 on 5 matching bases. The V end was cut by 0 bases, the J end by 10 bases, with 13 bases between. Germline V gives CDR1 MNHEY, CDR2 SMNVEV (reference sequence). CDR3 length: 15 amino acids. CDR3 in DNA: TGTGCCAGCAGTTTATCAAGCAGGGCGGACTCACCCCTCCACTTT. This sequence encodes CASSLSSRADSPLHF.

The chain carries TRBV6-5 and TRBJ1-2; 10 bases line up with TRBD1. The CDR3 extends over 15 amino acids. V was pared by 4 bases and J by 2 bases, with 4 bases of the junction left unmatched. CDR1 is MNHEY and CDR2 is SVGAGI in the germline V gene. CDR3 protein: CASSSPGQGNYGYTF. For the CDR3, the DNA is TGTGCCAGCAGTTCACCGGGACAGGGGAACTATGGCTACACCTTC.

This clone was found a few times. The CDR3, as DNA: TGTGCCAGCAGCTTAGCCTTAAGACAGAGCCAAGAGACCCAGTACTTC. This gives the protein CASSLALRQSQETQYF. The chain employs TRBV7-9 and TRBJ2-5; perhaps TRBD1 as D (5 bases). The germline V and J ends were trimmed by 0 bases and 1 base, with 12 bases remaining between them. Germline CDR1 SEHNR, CDR2 FQNEAQ (reference sequence). The length of the CDR3 is 16 residues. The variable domain in full, with the rest retrieved from reference TRBV7-9 and TRBJ2-5, is DTGVSQNPRHKITKRGQNVTFRCDPISEHNRLYWYRQTLGQGPEFLTYFQNEAQLEKSRLLSDRFSAERPKGSFSTLEIQRTEQGDSAMYLCASSLALRQSQETQYFGPGTRLLVL.

This clone was counted between two and nine times. The chain employs TRBV7-9 and TRBJ2-1, with 9 bases matching TRBD2. This CDR3 contains 15 residues. Losses at the gene ends were 4 bases for V and 4 bases for J; bases not matched to a gene: 5. CDR1 is SEHNR, CDR2 FQNEAQ, per germline (reference sequence). The CDR3 here is CASSSSGGTYNEQFF. CDR3 bases: TGTGCCAGCAGCTCGAGCGGGGGGACTTACAATGAGCAGTTCTTC.

The rearrangement links TRBV7-2 to TRBJ2-2, with D perhaps matching TRBD1 (5 bases). V lost 3 bases to trimming and J lost 6 bases, with 8 bases between them. CDR3 length: 13 amino acids. Germline values: CDR1 SGHTA, CDR2 FQGNSA. This CDR3 reads CASSFQGSGELFF. As DNA, the CDR3 is TGTGCCAGCAGCTTTCAGGGCTCCGGGGAGCTGTTTTTT.

In this sample, this clone turned up a few times. V gene TRBV11-2 combines with J gene TRBJ2-5; 11 bases are a match to TRBD2. CDR3 length: 15 residues. The J segment lost 8 bases and the V segment lost 3 bases, leaving 8 bases of the junction unmatched. Germline-derived CDR1 and CDR2 are SGHAT and FQNNGV. Here the CDR3 DNA reads TGTGCCAGCAGCTTTACTAGCGGGGGTGAGGATACCCAGTACTTC. Its translation: CASSFTSGGEDTQYF.